This TCR beta chain was sequenced during a study of T cells in Graves' hyperthyroidism and ophthalmopathy. V shed 4 bases and J 1 base; nucleotides not matched to a gene: 10. CDR3 length equals 16 residues. Germline CDR1 and CDR2: LNHDA and SQIVND (reference sequence). RNA transcripts served as the template for amplifying TCR beta CDR3 regions. The primer set for the first-round RT-PCR of the TCR CDR3 was HTBI. TCRdb redid the calling of the multiplex PCR reads with MiXCR, one entry per CDR3 protein. Counted here are some 770,000 distinct CDR3 sequences, around 17% occurring once; the ten biggest clones make up 8.4%.

The chain is built from TRBV19 and TRBJ2-7; 7 positions match TRBD1. The sequenced sample was blood. The receptor's source is a man in his late teens or twenties with Graves' hyperthyroidism. The chain's CDR3 is CASSTQGQVESYEQYF. The CDR3 nucleotides are TGTGCCAGTAGTACTCAAGGACAGGTGGAGTCCTACGAGCAGTACTTC.